These 3 T cell receptor beta chains were sequenced from one sample in a study of shared clonotypes between healthy human individuals. The protocol was immunoSEQ multiplex PCR, while the TCRdb copy is restricted to in-frame clones and leaves out a portion. The data contain 1.5 million to 2.5 million clones, over 85% of them singletons. CD45RO-negative, CCR7-positively selected cells formed the naive CD8 fraction, excluding terminally differentiated effector memory CD45RA+ cells. Sequenced: naive CD8+ T cells sorted from blood. The origin of the receptors is a man between 18 and 35 years old in good health.

The chain couples TRBV7-9 to TRBJ2-2, with 8 positions matching TRBD1. The CDR3 is 15 amino acids. Trimming removed 5 bases from V and 7 bases from J; junction bases left unmatched: 9. Germline CDR1 SEHNR, CDR2 FQNEAQ (reference sequence). The CDR3 loop reads CASSLRTGLNGELFF. The CDR3 DNA is TGTGCCAGCAGCCTTCGGACAGGGTTGAACGGGGAGCTGTTTTTT.

The chain combines TRBV27 with TRBJ2-7; TRBD2 aligns across 14 bases. J lost 3 bases, V lost 6 bases, and 1 base had no gene match. Germline-derived CDR1 and CDR2 are MNHEY and SMNVEV (reference sequence). This CDR3 is 14 amino acids long. The CDR3 is CASRGLAGDYEQYF. In nucleotides, the CDR3 is TGTGCCAGCAGGGGACTAGCGGGAGACTACGAGCAGTACTTC.

The chain carries TRBV5-8 and TRBJ1-2; no definite D call. This CDR3 is built from 17 residues. The V end was cut by 0 bases, the J end by 5 bases, with 20 bases between. CDR1 and CDR2 from the germline V gene are SGHTS and YDEGEE. The CDR3 DNA follows: TGTGCCAGCAGCTTGGCCGTGGGCGAGGACCTTGGATATGGCTACACCTTC. Translating gives CASSLAVGEDLGYGYTF.